One T cell receptor (beta chain) is described in this entry. The data stem from a study of OX40 agonist ivuxolimab in advanced cancers. About the study: At 0.01 to 10 mg/kg, ivuxolimab was administered intravenously to patients every 2 weeks. Participants, 75% to 90% male, averaged approximately 65 years of age, ranging from roughly 20 to 80.

The V gene end was trimmed by 10 bases and the J gene end by 0 bases; junction bases not matched to a gene: 10. CDR3 length: 16 amino acids. Germline lookup yields CDR1 MRHNA and CDR2 SNTAGT. Sequencing used immunoSEQ multiplex PCR; TCRdb keeps in-frame clones, though not all of them. The repertoire holds more than 80,000 clones, with approximately 94% as singletons. The chain joins TRBV6-4 to TRBJ1-5; 9 bases match TRBD1. The clonotype comes from an adult with an advanced solid tumor such as melanoma, head and neck, liver or kidney cancer. Sample: CD4+ or CD8+ T cells sorted from blood, taken in a trial of the OX40 agonist ivuxolimab. The CDR3 nucleotides read TGTGCCACCCCTAATCACAGGGGGCCTAGCAATCAGCCCCAGCATTTT. Protein product: CATPNHRGPSNQPQHF.